This TCR beta chain appears in the sequencing data of a study of regulatory T cells in long-lasting Graves disease. Arm-PCR of CDR3 regions and iRepertoire HTBI primers were used to build TCR beta libraries. Each CDR3 protein gets one entry after TCRdb re-called the multiplex PCR reads with MiXCR. The sample lists some 500,000 distinct CDR3 sequences; 15% to 20% were seen once. Time point: newly diagnosed GD, antithyroid drugs for less than 3 months. Following extraction of RNA from PBMCs, that RNA was used to make the TCR library. Recruitment took place at an endocrinology department in Xi'an, China. This clonotype was seen many times. This CDR3 has 16 residues. J was trimmed by 6 bases and V by 5 bases; bases with no gene match: 12. Germline values: CDR1 MNHNS, CDR2 SASEGT. These same data were also listed under a study on T cells in Graves' hyperthyroidism and ophthalmopathy. That work states: Across 18 months, stable Graves' hyperthyroidism was marked by no progression to ophthalmopathy. Clinical symptoms, serum thyroxine and TRAb, thyroid ultrasound and orbital computed tomography together formed the diagnostic basis. Blood also held most thyroid clonotypes expanded beyond 0.001.

This receptor was identified in a woman aged 35-65 years with Graves disease. The chain joins TRBV6-1 to TRBJ2-7; the match to TRBD2 covers 11 bases. The source material was peripheral blood mononuclear cells (PBMCs), sampled at new diagnosis, from a patient treated with antithyroid drugs. The CDR3 DNA sequence: TGTGCCAGCAGTCGCACCACTAGCGGGGGATTGAGCGAGCAGTACTTC. Protein sequence: CASSRTTSGGLSEQYF.